The next 18 T cell receptor beta chains were all read from a single sample in a study of blood T cell repertoires in COVID-19. The repertoire was sequenced with immunoSEQ multiplex PCR; TCRdb's copy has only in-frame clones and lacks some. The repertoire holds 310,000 or so clones, over 75% seen once, with about 10% in the top ten. Material for sequencing was PBMCs or T cells enriched from blood (not recorded which). These receptors were obtained from a woman under 30 who had recovered from COVID-19.

The chain recombines TRBV10-3 with TRBJ2-1; 8 bases map to TRBD1. The trim removed 6 bases at V and 6 bases at J, leaving 4 bases unmatched. This CDR3 has 13 residues. The germline CDR1 and CDR2 sequences are ENHRY and SYGVKD. CDR3 loop: CAISGTGTNEQFF. The CDR3, as DNA: TGTGCCATCAGCGGGACAGGCACCAATGAGCAGTTCTTC.

The V gene is TRBV5-8, the J gene TRBJ1-4, with D possibly TRBD1 on 6 matching bases. This CDR3 has 16 residues. The ends were cut back, 0 bases at V and 8 bases at J, with 17 bases in the middle. Germline V lookup: CDR1 SGHTS, CDR2 YDEGEE. Here the CDR3 DNA reads TGTGCCAGCAGCTTGGCCTTTGGGACACACATCGAAAAACTGTTTTTT. It encodes CASSLAFGTHIEKLFF.

V and J are TRBV12-2 and TRBJ1-6. TRBV12-2 is a recognized pseudogene. There are 20 residues in the CDR3. The CDR3 region is CASRLARSREYAFYNSPLHF. As DNA, the CDR3 is TGTGCAAGTCGCTTAGCGCGCTCTCGGGAGTACGCCTTCTATAATTCACCCCTCCACTTT.

This clone ranks as large. Other nucleotide sequences from this sample produce the same CDR3. V and J are TRBV28 and TRBJ1-6; 8 nucleotides agree with TRBD1. The length of the CDR3 is 13 residues. The V gene end was trimmed by 6 bases and the J gene end by 10 bases; junction bases not matched to a gene: 5. Germline values: CDR1 MDHEN, CDR2 SYDVKM. The CDR3 region has the DNA TGTGCCAGCAGGGGGACAGGTGGCTCACCCCTCCACTTT. Translation gives CASRGTGGSPLHF.

CDR3 sequence (DNA): TGTGCCATCAGTGACCCCAAGACGGGCACCGGGGAGCTGTTTTTT. Translated: CAISDPKTGTGELFF. This chain uses TRBV10-3 with TRBJ2-2; D is unresolved. The CDR3 totals 15 residues. Germline loops: CDR1 ENHRY, CDR2 SYGVKD. The V and J ends lost 3 bases and 4 bases respectively, with 12 bases between them.

In nucleotides, the CDR3 is TGCAGTGCTAGTGACGGACAGGGGGCTTCTGGCTACACCTTC. Translated: CSASDGQGASGYTF. The V gene is TRBV20-1, the J gene TRBJ1-2; 11 bases fit TRBD1. Per the germline V gene, CDR1 is DFQATT and CDR2 is SNEGSKA (reference sequence). Trimming cost V 3 bases and J 7 bases; bases outside gene matches: 7. This CDR3 is 14 amino acids long.

The rearrangement links TRBV6-5 to TRBJ1-2, with 9 bases matching TRBD1. The V gene end was trimmed by 4 bases and the J gene end by 8 bases; junction bases not matched to a gene: 5. Looked up from germline, CDR1 is MNHEY and CDR2 is SVGAGI. The CDR3 covers 13 residues. CDR3 amino acids: CASSLQGAPGYTF. The CDR3, as DNA: TGTGCCAGCAGTTTACAGGGGGCTCCCGGCTACACCTTC.

In its sample, this clone was seen once. The chain employs TRBV2 and TRBJ1-2; 9 nucleotides align to TRBD1. The CDR3 covers 13 residues. Germline V gene lookup returns CDR1 SNHLY and CDR2 FYNNEI. V trimming: 6 bases; J trimming: 3 bases; junction bases outside the gene matches: 2. Here the CDR3 reads CASRGQGDYGYTF. The CDR3 DNA sequence: TGTGCCAGCAGGGGACAGGGCGACTATGGCTACACCTTC.

There are a few counts of this clone. The chain couples TRBV5-8 to TRBJ1-2, with D hard to call. The germline gives CDR1 SGHTS, CDR2 YDEGEE. V was cut by 4 bases and J by 4 bases, with 17 bases left in between. The CDR3 has 15 residues. The CDR3 nucleotides read TGTGCCAGCAGCGATTATGAAGTGAGTAGCTATGGCTACACCTTC. Protein product: CASSDYEVSSYGYTF.

This chain uses TRBV30 with TRBJ2-3; 7 nucleotides line up with TRBD1. J lost 4 bases, V lost 0 bases, and 7 bases had no gene match. This CDR3 has 15 amino acids. CDR1 is GTSNPN and CDR2 is SVGIG in the germline V gene (reference sequence). The CDR3 here is CAWSVRGGIADTQYF. For the CDR3, the DNA is TGTGCCTGGAGTGTTCGAGGGGGCATCGCAGATACGCAGTATTTT.

The chain uses TRBV30 and TRBJ1-6; D not resolved. Looked up from germline, CDR1 is GTSNPN and CDR2 is SVGIG (reference sequence). V was pared by 0 bases and J by 3 bases, with 15 bases between. The CDR3 runs 17 residues. CDR3 protein: CAWSVDPGRGYNSPLHF. CDR3 coding DNA: TGTGCCTGGAGTGTGGATCCTGGCCGGGGCTATAATTCACCCCTCCACTTT. Filled out from reference TRBV30 and TRBJ1-6, the complete variable domain reads SQTIHQWPATLVQPVGSPLSLECTVEGTSNPNLYWYRQAAGRGLQLLFYSVGIGQISSEVPQNLSASRPQDRQFILSSKKLLLSDSGFYLCAWSVDPGRGYNSPLHFGNGTRLTVT.

This rearrangement joins TRBV30 to TRBJ2-2, with D uncertain. The V gene lost 0 bases and the J gene lost 1 base, with 12 bases spanning the gap. Germline V gives CDR1 GTSNPN, CDR2 SVGIG (reference sequence). The CDR3 has 16 residues. The CDR3 nucleotides read TGTGCCTGGAGTGTATCGGCGGTAAAGAACACCGGGGAGCTGTTTTTT. Protein sequence: CAWSVSAVKNTGELFF.

The count of this clone is one. CDR3 amino acids: CASSPGLNQPQHF. CDR3 coding DNA: TGTGCCAGCAGCCCTGGACTCAATCAGCCCCAGCATTTT. J is TRBJ1-5 and V is TRBV5-6, with no clear D. The CDR3 is 13 amino acids. Between the trimmed V and J ends, which lost 4 bases and 3 bases, there was a span of 8 bases. The germline V gene has CDR1 SGHDT and CDR2 YYEEEE.

The chain is built from TRBV5-1 and TRBJ1-1; TRBD1 matches 7 bases. From germline, CDR1 is SGHRS and CDR2 YFSETQ. J was trimmed by 0 bases and V by 7 bases; bases with no gene match: 12. This CDR3 region has 16 residues. Here the CDR3 DNA reads TGCGCCAGCGGAGAAGGGGACAGAACCATGAACACTGAAGCTTTCTTT. This encodes CASGEGDRTMNTEAFF.

The genes are TRBV7-9 and TRBJ1-3; no firm D call. Germline CDR1 reads SEHNR; CDR2 reads FQNEAQ (reference sequence). The CDR3 spans 12 residues. V gave up 5 bases and J gave up 8 bases, with 10 bases separating them. The CDR3 coding sequence is TGTGCCAGCAGCCTCGCGGAGGACACCATATATTTT. Protein sequence: CASSLAEDTIYF.

The genes are TRBV3-1 (or the pseudogene TRBV3-2) and TRBJ2-5; the match to TRBD2 covers 7 bases. Per the germline V gene, CDR1 is LGHDT and CDR2 is YNNKEL (reference sequence). After removal of 3 bases from V and 6 bases from J, the junction contained 10 bases not matched to a gene. The CDR3 runs to 15 residues. In nucleotides, the CDR3 is TGTGCCAGCAGCCATGGGGGGGGTCGGAGACAGACCCAGTACTTC. Amino acids: CASSHGGGRRQTQYF.

This clone was seen only a few times. V gene TRBV28 combines with J gene TRBJ1-1; D is ambiguous. Germline CDR1 MDHEN, CDR2 SYDVKM. This CDR3 contains 15 residues. The V end was cut by 6 bases, the J end by 1 base, with 15 bases between. CDR3 in amino acids: CASSLSPGWNTEAFF. The CDR3 DNA is TGTGCCAGCAGCCTCTCCCCCGGTTGGAACACTGAAGCTTTCTTT.

This clone was recorded only once. The V and J genes are TRBV29-1 and TRBJ1-1; TRBD1 agrees at 7 bases. The V segment lost 6 bases and the J segment 3 bases; nucleotides outside the gene matches: 10. This CDR3 comprises 14 residues. Germline CDR1 is SQVTM and CDR2 is ANQGSEA. CDR3 protein: CSVVRQGGDTEAFF. Written as DNA, the CDR3 is TGCAGCGTAGTACGACAGGGTGGGGACACTGAAGCTTTCTTT.